This T cell receptor (beta chain) was retrieved from a study of T cells in Graves' hyperthyroidism and ophthalmopathy. Across the whole study: Specimen type is peripheral blood, collected at initial diagnosis prior to any treatment.

The source of the PBMCs was over 8.5 ml of fresh peripheral blood. This clonotype was counted at least ten times. Authors of the study amplified TCR beta CDR3 regions from RNA transcripts. The HTBI primer set was used in a first-round RT-PCR of the TCR CDR3. TCRdb independently ran MiXCR on the multiplex PCR reads; one entry per CDR3 protein. The sample includes almost 250,000 distinct CDR3 sequences, over 20% of them seen just once. Sequenced input: blood. The source is a woman in her forties with Graves' ophthalmopathy.

CDR3 DNA: TGTGCCTGGATGGGACAGAGCAAGACAGATACGCAGTATTTT. Its protein product is CAWMGQSKTDTQYF. The V and J genes are TRBV30 and TRBJ2-3; 7 bases map to TRBD1. Per germline, CDR1 GTSNPN and CDR2 SVGIG (reference sequence). The CDR3 is made up of 14 amino acids. The ends lost 4 bases at V and 3 bases at J; junction bases unmatched: 7. Full variable domain (rest looked up from reference TRBV30 and TRBJ2-3): SQTIHQWPATLVQPVGSPLSLECTVEGTSNPNLYWYRQAAGRGLQLLFYSVGIGQISSEVPQNLSASRPQDRQFILSSKKLLLSDSGFYLCAWMGQSKTDTQYFGPGTRLTVL.